Below are 19 T cell receptor beta chains sequenced from a single sample in a study of cytotoxic CD8 clonotypes in ibrutinib-treated CLL. Profiled with immunoSEQ multiplex PCR; TCRdb holds only in-frame clones, not every one. The data show some 120,000 clones, with approximately 58% seen just once and about 40% held by the top ten. The starting material was PBMCs, obtained after 24 months of ibrutinib treatment. The receptors were gathered from a human donor with chronic lymphocytic leukemia.

V usage is TRBV7-2 and J usage is TRBJ2-7, with a possible D match to TRBD2 (6 bases). This CDR3 region has 14 residues. The V end was cut by 5 bases, the J end by 0 bases, with 11 bases between. Germline V gives CDR1 SGHTA, CDR2 FQGNSA. This chain's CDR3 is CASSPGLLSYEQYF. The DNA of the CDR3 is TGTGCCAGCAGCCCGGGACTCCTCTCCTACGAGCAGTACTTC.

V gene TRBV9 combines with J gene TRBJ1-4; 10 positions agree with TRBD1. The germline V gene encodes CDR1 SGDLS and CDR2 YYNGEE. V shed 4 bases, J shed 8 bases, and the junction held 8 bases outside the gene matches. The CDR3 runs to 15 residues. CDR3 in DNA: TGTGCCAGCAGCCCCGGGGACAGGGGTACGGAAAAACTGTTTTTT. Its protein is CASSPGDRGTEKLFF.

V usage is TRBV28 and J usage is TRBJ1-5, with a weak D call TRBD1 (6 bases). Germline CDR1 MDHEN, CDR2 SYDVKM. The CDR3 totals 13 residues. Between the trimmed V and J ends, which lost 7 bases and 0 bases, there was a span of 7 bases. DNA for the CDR3: TGTGCCAGCACCAGGGGTAGCAATCAGCCCCAGCATTTT. Translating it yields CASTRGSNQPQHF. The variable domain in full, with the rest retrieved from reference TRBV28 and TRBJ1-5, is DVKVTQSSRYLVKRTGEKVFLECVQDMDHENMFWYRQDPGLGLRLIYFSYDVKMKEKGDIPEGYSVSREKKERFSLILESASTNQTSMYLCASTRGSNQPQHFGDGTRLSIL.

The chain uses TRBV25-1 and TRBJ1-2, with TRBD1 identical over 9 bases. J lost 13 bases, V lost 5 bases, and 14 bases had no gene match. Per the germline V gene, CDR1 is MGHDK and CDR2 is SYGVNS. The CDR3 extends over 14 amino acids. This CDR3 is CASSKNRDRDPPTF. DNA of the CDR3: TGTGCCAGCAGTAAGAACCGGGACAGGGACCCCCCCACCTTC.

This clone was counted between two and nine times. The chain carries TRBV7-8 and TRBJ2-1; tentatively, D is TRBD1 (6 bases). Germline V gene sequence: CDR1 SGHVS, CDR2 FQNEAQ. With 6 bases removed from V and 5 bases from J, the gap between germline ends came to 14 bases. The CDR3 runs to 14 residues. The CDR3 bases are TGTGCCAGCAGGCGACGGGACAAAGACAATGAGCAGTTCTTC. Amino acid sequence: CASRRRDKDNEQFF. Together with reference TRBV7-8 and TRBJ2-1, the CDR3 gives the full variable domain: GAGVSQSPRYKVAKRGQDVALRCDPISGHVSLFWYQQALGQGPEFLTYFQNEAQLDKSGLPSDRFFAERPEGSVSTLKIQRTQQEDSAVYLCASRRRDKDNEQFFGPGTRLTVL.

The chain employs TRBV13 and TRBJ2-5; 8 nucleotides match TRBD1. This CDR3 is built from 15 residues. J lost 3 bases, V lost 0 bases, and 3 bases had no gene match. Germline CDR1 reads PRHDT; CDR2 reads FYEKMQ (reference sequence). CDR3 loop: CASSLGDRDEETQYF. CDR3 bases: TGTGCCAGCAGCTTAGGGGACAGGGATGAAGAGACCCAGTACTTC.

The J gene is TRBJ1-2, the V gene TRBV25-1, with TRBD1 matching 9 bases. The CDR3 is 15 residues long. J was trimmed by 4 bases and V by 7 bases; bases with no gene match: 10. Germline loops: CDR1 MGHDK, CDR2 SYGVNS. CDR3 in DNA: TGTGCCAGCAAGGTAAACAGGGGGCAAATCTATGGCTACACCTTC. Residues: CASKVNRGQIYGYTF.

This sequence joins TRBV19 and TRBJ2-3, with D possibly TRBD2 on 5 matching bases. Trimming cost V 3 bases and J 4 bases, with 17 bases left between them. Germline V gives CDR1 LNHDA, CDR2 SQIVND (reference sequence). CDR3 length equals 16 residues. CDR3 DNA: TGTGCCAGTAGTATTCGGGGAGCCGGAACCTCAGATACGCAGTATTTT. Its protein is CASSIRGAGTSDTQYF.

The chain employs TRBV27 and TRBJ2-2; TRBD1 matches 8 bases. J gave up 4 bases and V 5 bases, and 6 bases lay outside the gene matches. CDR1 is MNHEY, CDR2 SMNVEV, per germline (reference sequence). The CDR3 contains 15 residues. In DNA, the CDR3 is TGTGCCAGCAGTACCAGACAGGGGTCCACCGGGGAGCTGTTTTTT. Residues: CASSTRQGSTGELFF.

The chain recombines TRBV18 with TRBJ2-2; D remains unclear. The V gene's germline CDR1 is KGHSH and CDR2 LQKENI. Trimming removed 1 base from V and 5 bases from J, with 5 bases in between. The CDR3 is 13 amino acids. This CDR3 is CASSPQGTGELFF. In DNA, the CDR3 is TGTGCCAGCTCACCACAGGGAACCGGGGAGCTGTTTTTT.

This clone has more than one count but fewer than ten. The chain joins TRBV6-1 to TRBJ2-1; 8 bases agree with TRBD1. Germline lookup yields CDR1 MNHNS and CDR2 SASEGT. The CDR3 has 14 residues. V lost 1 base, J lost 7 bases, and 3 bases stayed unmatched. CDR3 residues: CASSEGTGRNEQFF. CDR3 bases: TGTGCCAGCAGTGAAGGGACAGGGAGGAATGAGCAGTTCTTC.

The chain joins TRBV30 to TRBJ2-3; D is possibly TRBD1 (5 bases). The CDR3 loop spans 14 amino acids. CDR1 and CDR2 from the germline V gene are GTSNPN and SVGIG (reference sequence). The ends were cut back, 0 bases at V and 5 bases at J, with 12 bases in the middle. The chain's CDR3 is CAWSVSRVKDTQYF. In nucleotides, the CDR3 is TGTGCCTGGAGTGTCTCCAGGGTTAAAGATACGCAGTATTTT. The full variable domain, in which reference TRBV30 and TRBJ2-3 provide the parts outside the CDR3, is SQTIHQWPATLVQPVGSPLSLECTVEGTSNPNLYWYRQAAGRGLQLLFYSVGIGQISSEVPQNLSASRPQDRQFILSSKKLLLSDSGFYLCAWSVSRVKDTQYFGPGTRLTVL.

The chain links TRBV7-3 to TRBJ2-1, with D uncertain. CDR3 length: 15 amino acids. The V gene's germline CDR1 is SGHTA and CDR2 FQGTGA. V lost 4 bases and J lost 7, with 17 bases in between. DNA for the CDR3: TGTGCCAGCAGCTCGATACCCCATAAATCGAATGAGCAGTTCTTC. Encoded protein: CASSSIPHKSNEQFF.

This clone came up a few times. V is TRBV5-5 and J is TRBJ1-1; 11 bases fit TRBD1. V lost 0 bases and J lost 7; bases outside the gene matches: 5. The CDR3 contains 15 residues. Germline CDR1 SGHKS, CDR2 YYEKEE (reference sequence). The CDR3: CASSLGTGGINEAFF. Here the CDR3 DNA reads TGTGCCAGCAGCTTGGGGACAGGGGGCATTAATGAAGCTTTCTTT.

The chain is built from TRBV6-1 and TRBJ1-6; D perhaps matches TRBD1 (5 bases). Trimming stripped 8 bases from V and 10 bases from J, with 15 bases between. Germline V gene sequence: CDR1 MNHNS, CDR2 SASEGT. The CDR3 runs 13 residues. CDR3 in amino acids: CASRVGTKSPLHF. In DNA, the CDR3 is TGTGCCAGCCGTGTGGGGACTAAGTCACCCCTCCACTTT.

Only a few counts were recorded for this clone. This chain joins TRBV21-1 and TRBJ1-1. TRBV21-1 is reported as a pseudogene. The CDR3 is 10 residues long. DNA of the CDR3: TGTGCCCTGGTGAGGACTGAAGCTTTCTTT. Protein product: CALVRTEAFF.

The chain joins TRBV28 to TRBJ1-5; 11 bases align to TRBD1. The CDR3 covers 14 residues. Trimming cost V 5 bases and J 11 bases; bases outside gene matches: 8. The germline gives CDR1 MDHEN, CDR2 SYDVKM. This CDR3 reads CASSRTGGERAQHF. The CDR3 nucleotides read TGTGCCAGCAGTCGGACAGGGGGCGAGAGGGCCCAGCATTTT.

The rearrangement links TRBV7-9 to TRBJ2-7; no definite D call. This CDR3 comprises 12 residues. Germline lookup yields CDR1 SEHNR and CDR2 FQNEAQ (reference sequence). The ends were cut back, 4 bases at V and 3 bases at J, with 7 bases in the middle. CDR3 DNA sequence: TGTGCCAGCAGCTCCGACATCTACGAGCAGTACTTC. This gives the protein CASSSDIYEQYF.

The rearrangement uses TRBV6-5 and TRBJ2-7; D is unclear. This CDR3 has 11 residues. V lost 6 bases to trimming and J lost 8 bases, with 11 bases between them. Germline V gene data show CDR1 as MNHEY and CDR2 as SVGAGI. The CDR3 DNA sequence: TGTGCCAGCAGGGAACAGTCCAAGCAGTACTTC. Its protein is CASREQSKQYF.